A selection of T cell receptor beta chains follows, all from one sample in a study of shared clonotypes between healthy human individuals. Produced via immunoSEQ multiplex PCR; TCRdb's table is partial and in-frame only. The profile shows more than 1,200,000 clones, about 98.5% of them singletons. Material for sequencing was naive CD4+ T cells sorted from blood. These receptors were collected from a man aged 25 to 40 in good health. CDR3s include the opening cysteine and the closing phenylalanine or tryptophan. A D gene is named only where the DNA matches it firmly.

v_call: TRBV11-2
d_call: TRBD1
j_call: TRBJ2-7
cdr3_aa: CASSTPRDRGYEQYF
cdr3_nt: TGTGCCAGCAGCACCCCGAGGGACAGGGGTTACGAGCAGTACTTC

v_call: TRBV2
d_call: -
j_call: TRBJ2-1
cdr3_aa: CARQQVSSYNEQFF
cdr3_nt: TGTGCCAGGCAGCAGGTTAGCTCCTACAATGAGCAGTTCTTC

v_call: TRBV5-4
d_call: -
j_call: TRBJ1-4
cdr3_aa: CASSRGAPGTPNEKLFF
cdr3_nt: TGTGCCAGCAGCAGGGGGGCTCCCGGGACACCGAATGAAAAACTGTTTTTT

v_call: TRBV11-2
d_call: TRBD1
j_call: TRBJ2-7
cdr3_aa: CASSLLGGTGAYEQYF
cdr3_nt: TGTGCCAGCAGCTTATTGGGAGGGACAGGGGCCTACGAGCAGTACTTC

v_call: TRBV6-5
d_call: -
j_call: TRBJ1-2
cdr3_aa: CASRTLAGEGYTF
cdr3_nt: TGTGCCAGCAGGACACTGGCCGGGGAGGGCTACACCTTC

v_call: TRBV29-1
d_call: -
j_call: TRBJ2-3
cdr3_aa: CSAIGTFTDTQYF
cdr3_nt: TGCAGCGCTATCGGGACTTTCACAGATACGCAGTATTTT

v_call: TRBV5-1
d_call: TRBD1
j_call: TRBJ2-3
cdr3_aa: CASSLTGQGSDTQYF
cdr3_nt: TGCGCCAGCAGCTTGACCGGACAGGGGTCAGATACGCAGTATTTT

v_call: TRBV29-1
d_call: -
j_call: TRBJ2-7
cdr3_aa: CSVGSGASYEQYF
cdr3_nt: TGCAGCGTGGGTTCTGGGGCCTCCTACGAGCAGTACTTC

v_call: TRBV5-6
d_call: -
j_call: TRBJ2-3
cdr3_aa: CASSLTGFITDTQYF
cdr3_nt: TGTGCCAGCAGCTTGACAGGGTTTATCACAGATACGCAGTATTTT

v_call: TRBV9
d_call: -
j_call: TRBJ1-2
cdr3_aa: CASSAGPSLDYGYTF
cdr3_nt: TGTGCCAGCAGCGCCGGACCTTCGCTGGACTATGGCTACACCTTC

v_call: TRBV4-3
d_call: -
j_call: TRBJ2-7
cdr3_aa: CASSQDAGLSYEQYF
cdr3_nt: TGCGCCAGCAGCCAAGATGCAGGGTTGAGCTACGAGCAGTACTTC

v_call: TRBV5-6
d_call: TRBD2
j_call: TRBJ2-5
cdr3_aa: CASSLASGRQETQYF
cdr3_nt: TGTGCCAGCAGCTTGGCTAGCGGGAGGCAAGAGACCCAGTACTTC

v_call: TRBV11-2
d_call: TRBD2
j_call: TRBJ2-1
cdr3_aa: CASSLVGLAGYNEQFF
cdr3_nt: TGTGCCAGCAGCTTAGTGGGACTAGCGGGTTACAATGAGCAGTTCTTC

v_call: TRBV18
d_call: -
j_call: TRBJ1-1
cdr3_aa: CASSPRNRVGSTEAFF
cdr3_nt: TGTGCCAGCTCACCCCGAAACAGGGTGGGAAGCACTGAAGCTTTCTTT

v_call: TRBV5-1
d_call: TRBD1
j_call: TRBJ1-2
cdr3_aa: CASSLALGQGVLRYTF
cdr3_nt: TGCGCCAGCAGCTTGGCCCTAGGACAGGGGGTCTTGCGCTACACCTTC

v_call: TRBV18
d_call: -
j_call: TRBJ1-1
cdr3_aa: CASSPRLENTEAFF
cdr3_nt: TGTGCCAGCTCACCACGACTGGAGAACACTGAAGCTTTCTTT

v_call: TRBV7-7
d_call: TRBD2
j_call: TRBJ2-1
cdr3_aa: CASSLRAGGPQGEQFF
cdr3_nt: TGTGCTAGCAGCTTACGAGCGGGAGGGCCTCAAGGTGAGCAGTTCTTC

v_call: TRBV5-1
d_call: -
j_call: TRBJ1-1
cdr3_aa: CASSYRTGNTEAFF
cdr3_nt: TGCGCCAGCAGCTACAGGACGGGGAACACTGAAGCTTTCTTT